This paragraph covers one T cell receptor (beta chain) sequence. Its specificity is unknown. This specimen belongs to a study of graft-versus-host responses after intestinal transplantation. General observations from the study: The recipient marrow held GvH clones, and some of them showed up first in ileum or blood.

CDR1 SNHLY and CDR2 FYNNEI come from the germline V gene. The CDR3 has 16 amino acids. Trimming removed 7 bases from V and 6 bases from J, with 22 bases in between. Sequenced by immunoSEQ multiplex PCR; TCRdb stores in-frame clones only, minus some. Seen here are 25,000 to 30,000 clones, over 60% observed once, and the top ten hold approximately 3%. Lamina propria and intraepithelial lymphocytes were released by processing graft tissue. The specimen comprised ileum tissue, sampled 98 days after intestinal transplantation. The chain joins TRBV2 to TRBJ2-1; tentatively, D is TRBD2 (7 bases). This TCR came from a human patient who received an intestinal transplant, so some T cells may come from the graft donor. The CDR3, as DNA: TGTGCCAGCATACCCCAGACGGGGGGCGTGGGCAATGAGCAGTTCTTC. Its translation is CASIPQTGGVGNEQFF.